This T cell receptor beta chain was documented in a study of blood T cell repertoires in COVID-19. Study as a whole: From the United States, Italy and Spain came samples of acute and convalescent COVID-19. Sample material is recorded as cDNA or gDNA derived from T cells, B-cell-depleted T cells, or PBMCs.

Germline V gene data show CDR1 as MDHEN and CDR2 as SYDVKM. V lost 6 bases and J lost 6; bases outside the gene matches: 8. The CDR3 loop spans 15 amino acids. Methods used by the authors: Reference gene primer amplification in the assay estimated nucleated cell counts. This table comes from immunoSEQ multiplex PCR, and its TCRdb copy is limited to in-frame clones, with some not included. Clonal size and the V and J genes are those of that table, whereas D and trimming came from the DNA. In the table there are over 100,000 clones, 60% to 75% of which are singletons. The sequence derives from a woman aged 70-85 years with acute or convalescent COVID-19. The rearrangement links TRBV28 to TRBJ1-5; 10 bases are shared with TRBD1. Sequencing used peripheral blood. This chain's CDR3 is CASRTGTGAGQPQHF. CDR3 nucleotide sequence: TGTGCCAGCAGAACCGGGACAGGGGCAGGTCAGCCCCAGCATTTT. The full variable domain, in which reference TRBV28 and TRBJ1-5 provide the parts outside the CDR3, is DVKVTQSSRYLVKRTGEKVFLECVQDMDHENMFWYRQDPGLGLRLIYFSYDVKMKEKGDIPEGYSVSREKKERFSLILESASTNQTSMYLCASRTGTGAGQPQHFGDGTRLSIL.